This T cell receptor beta chain was profiled in a study of T cells after yellow fever vaccination. As for the study in general: The SMART-Seq v4 Ultra Low Input method served to prepare the low-cell-number fractions.

This clonotype was counted between two and nine times. A universal primer site and UMIs were added as TCR cDNA was made by 5'RACE template switching. One entry per CDR3 protein, called by TCRdb with MiXCR from the 5' RACE reads. The sample holds some 390,000 distinct CDR3 sequences, under 20% seen once. There are 14 residues in the CDR3. V was cut by 4 bases and J by 8 bases, with 18 bases left in between. Germline CDR1 and CDR2: SGHRS and YFSETQ. This specimen consisted of PBMCs, obtained before the yellow fever booster vaccination. J is TRBJ1-2 and V is TRBV5-1, with D possibly TRBD1 on 5 matching bases. This TCR was sampled from a man between 18 and 29 years old who received the YFV17D yellow fever vaccine. The DNA for the CDR3 is TGCGCCAGCAGCGGGGGTCAGGGAATTGGAGGCTACACCTTC. Residues: CASSGGQGIGGYTF.